This T cell receptor beta chain was sequenced during a study of T cells of healthy individuals. TCRdb recomputed calls from the 5' RACE reads with MiXCR, one row per CDR3 protein. The repertoire includes 100,000 or so distinct CDR3 sequences, around 17% of them detected once, and 6.2% sits in the top ten. CDR1 and CDR2 from the germline V gene are SGHAT and FQDESV (reference sequence). V lost 7 bases and J lost 2; bases outside the gene matches: 8. The length of the CDR3 is 15 residues. The V gene is TRBV11-1, the J gene TRBJ2-5; 9 bases align to TRBD1. The sequence was obtained from a human donor in good health. Written as DNA, the CDR3 is TGTGCCAGCATCGCGGGACAGGGAAAGCAAGAGACCCAGTACTTC. This encodes CASIAGQGKQETQYF.